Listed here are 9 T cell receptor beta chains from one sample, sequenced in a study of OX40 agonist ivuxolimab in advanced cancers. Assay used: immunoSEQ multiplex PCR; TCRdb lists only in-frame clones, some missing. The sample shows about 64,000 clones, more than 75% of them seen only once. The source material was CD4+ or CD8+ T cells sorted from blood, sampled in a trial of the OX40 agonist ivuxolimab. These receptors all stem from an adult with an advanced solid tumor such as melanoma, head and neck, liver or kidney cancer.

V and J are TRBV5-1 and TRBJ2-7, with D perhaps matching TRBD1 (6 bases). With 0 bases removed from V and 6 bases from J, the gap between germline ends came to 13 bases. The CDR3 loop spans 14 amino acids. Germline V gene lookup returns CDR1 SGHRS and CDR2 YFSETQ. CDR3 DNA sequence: TGCGCCAGCAGCTTGGGCCAGGGGTCGGCCGAGCAGTACTTC. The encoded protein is CASSLGQGSAEQYF.

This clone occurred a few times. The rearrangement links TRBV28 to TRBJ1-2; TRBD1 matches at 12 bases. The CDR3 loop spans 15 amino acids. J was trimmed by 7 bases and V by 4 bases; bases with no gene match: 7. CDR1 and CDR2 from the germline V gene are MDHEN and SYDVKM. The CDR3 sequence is CASSSPGQGAVGYTF. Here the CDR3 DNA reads TGTGCCAGCAGTTCACCGGGACAGGGGGCTGTTGGCTACACCTTC.

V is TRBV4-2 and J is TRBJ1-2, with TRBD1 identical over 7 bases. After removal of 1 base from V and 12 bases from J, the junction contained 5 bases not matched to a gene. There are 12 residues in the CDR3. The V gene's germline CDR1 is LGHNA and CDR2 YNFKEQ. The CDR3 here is CASSQAEGAHTF. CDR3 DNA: TGTGCCAGCAGCCAAGCGGAGGGGGCGCACACCTTC.

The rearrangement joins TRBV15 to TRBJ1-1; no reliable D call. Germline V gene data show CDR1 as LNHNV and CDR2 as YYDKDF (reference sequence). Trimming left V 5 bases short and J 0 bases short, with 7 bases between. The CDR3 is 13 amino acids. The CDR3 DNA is TGTGCCACCAGCGGCAGGATGAACACTGAAGCTTTCTTT. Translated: CATSGRMNTEAFF.

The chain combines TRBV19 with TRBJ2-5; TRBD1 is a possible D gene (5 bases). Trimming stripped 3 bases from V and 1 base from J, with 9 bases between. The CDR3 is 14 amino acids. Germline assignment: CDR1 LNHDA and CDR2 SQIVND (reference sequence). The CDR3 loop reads CASSIPGSQETQYF. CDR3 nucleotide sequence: TGTGCCAGTAGTATCCCAGGGTCCCAAGAGACCCAGTACTTC.

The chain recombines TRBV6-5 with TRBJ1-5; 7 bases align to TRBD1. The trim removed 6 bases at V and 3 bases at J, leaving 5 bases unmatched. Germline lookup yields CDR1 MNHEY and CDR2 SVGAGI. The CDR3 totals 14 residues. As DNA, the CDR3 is TGTGCCAGCAGCCGACAGGGCCTCAATCAGCCCCAGCATTTT. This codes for CASSRQGLNQPQHF.

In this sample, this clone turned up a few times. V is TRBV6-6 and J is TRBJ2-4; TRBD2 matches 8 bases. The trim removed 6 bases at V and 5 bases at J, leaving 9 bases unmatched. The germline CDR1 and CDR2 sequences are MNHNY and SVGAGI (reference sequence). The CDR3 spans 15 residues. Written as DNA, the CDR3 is TGTGCCAGCAGCGGCAGCGGGGGATGGGAAAACATTCAGTACTTC. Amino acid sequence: CASSGSGGWENIQYF.

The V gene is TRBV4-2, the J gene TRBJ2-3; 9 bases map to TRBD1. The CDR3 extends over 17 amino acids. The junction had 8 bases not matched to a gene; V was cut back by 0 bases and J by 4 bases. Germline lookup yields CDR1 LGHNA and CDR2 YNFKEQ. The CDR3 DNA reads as TGTGCCAGCAGCCAAGATACAGGGGGCCCAGGAGCAGATACGCAGTATTTT. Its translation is CASSQDTGGPGADTQYF.

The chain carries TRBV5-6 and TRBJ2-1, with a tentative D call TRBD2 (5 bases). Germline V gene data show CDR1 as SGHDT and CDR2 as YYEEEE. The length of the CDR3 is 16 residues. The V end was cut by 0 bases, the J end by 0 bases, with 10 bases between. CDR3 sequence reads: CASSLVGSSSYNEQFF. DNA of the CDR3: TGTGCCAGCAGCTTGGTAGGGAGCAGCTCCTACAATGAGCAGTTCTTC.